This TCR beta chain is drawn from a study of shared clonotypes between healthy human individuals. The CDR3 sequence is 13 residues long. In germline, CDR1 is KGHSH, CDR2 LQKENI. The V and J ends lost 6 bases and 3 bases respectively, with 12 bases between them. Repertoires were generated with immunoSEQ multiplex PCR, while TCRdb's copy carries only in-frame clones and drops some. The sample lists over 2 million clones; 85% to 95% were seen once. The V call is TRBV18, the J call TRBJ2-7, with D possibly being TRBD1 (6 bases). What was sequenced was naive CD4+ T cells from PBMCs. The subset is: CD45RA+ positively selected. This receptor was taken from a young man in good health. Some clones in this sample may be carry-over from other donors' samples. The CDR3 DNA is TGTGCCAGCTCCCACGGACAGAACTACGAGCAGTACTTC. It encodes CASSHGQNYEQYF.